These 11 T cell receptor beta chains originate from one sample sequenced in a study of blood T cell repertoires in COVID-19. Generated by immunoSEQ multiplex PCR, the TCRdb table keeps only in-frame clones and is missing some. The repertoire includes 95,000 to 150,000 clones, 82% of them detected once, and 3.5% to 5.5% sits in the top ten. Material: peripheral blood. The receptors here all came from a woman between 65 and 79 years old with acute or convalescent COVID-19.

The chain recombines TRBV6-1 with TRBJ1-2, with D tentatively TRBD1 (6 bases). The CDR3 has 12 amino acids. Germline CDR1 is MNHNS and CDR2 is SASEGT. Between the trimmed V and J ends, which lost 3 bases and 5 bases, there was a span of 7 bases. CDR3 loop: CASSDQGYGYTF. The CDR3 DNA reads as TGTGCCAGCAGTGACCAGGGGTATGGCTACACCTTC.

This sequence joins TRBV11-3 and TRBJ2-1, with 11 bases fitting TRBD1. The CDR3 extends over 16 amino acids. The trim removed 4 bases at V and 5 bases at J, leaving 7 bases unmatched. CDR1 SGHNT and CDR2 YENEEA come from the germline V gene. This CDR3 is CASSWAGTGGHNEQFF. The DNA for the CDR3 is TGTGCCAGCAGCTGGGCCGGGACAGGGGGTCACAATGAGCAGTTCTTC.

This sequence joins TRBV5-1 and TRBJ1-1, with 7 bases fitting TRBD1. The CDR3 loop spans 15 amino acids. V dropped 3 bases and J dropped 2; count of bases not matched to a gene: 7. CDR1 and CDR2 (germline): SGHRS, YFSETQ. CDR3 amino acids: CASSSMGQRNTEAFF. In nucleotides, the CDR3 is TGCGCCAGCAGCTCAATGGGACAGAGAAACACTGAAGCTTTCTTT. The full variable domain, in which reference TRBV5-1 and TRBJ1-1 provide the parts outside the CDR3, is KAGVTQTPRYLIKTRGQQVTLSCSPISGHRSVSWYQQTPGQGLQFLFEYFSETQRNKGNFPGRFSGRQFSNSRSEMNVSTLELGDSALYLCASSSMGQRNTEAFFGQGTRLTVV.

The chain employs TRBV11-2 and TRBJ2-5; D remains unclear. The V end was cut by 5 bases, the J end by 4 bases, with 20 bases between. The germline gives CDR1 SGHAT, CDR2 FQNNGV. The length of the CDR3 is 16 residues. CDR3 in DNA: TGTGCCAGCAGCCCCGCCGAGGCACGTCCCTTAGAGACCCAGTACTTC. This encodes CASSPAEARPLETQYF.

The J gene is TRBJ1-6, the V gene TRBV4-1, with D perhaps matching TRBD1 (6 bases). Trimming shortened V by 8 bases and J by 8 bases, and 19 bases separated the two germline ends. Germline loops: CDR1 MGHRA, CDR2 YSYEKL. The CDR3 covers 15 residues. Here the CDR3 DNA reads TGCGCCAGCCATCCCAGGGGACGAGGGGATTCACCCCTCCACTTT. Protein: CASHPRGRGDSPLHF.

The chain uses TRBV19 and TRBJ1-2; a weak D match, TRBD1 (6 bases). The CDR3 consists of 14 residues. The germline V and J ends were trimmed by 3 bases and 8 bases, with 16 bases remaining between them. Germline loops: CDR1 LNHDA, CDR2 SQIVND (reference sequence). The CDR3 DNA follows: TGTGCCAGTAGTATGTGGTTGGGGGCGTGGGGCTACACCTTC. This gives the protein CASSMWLGAWGYTF.

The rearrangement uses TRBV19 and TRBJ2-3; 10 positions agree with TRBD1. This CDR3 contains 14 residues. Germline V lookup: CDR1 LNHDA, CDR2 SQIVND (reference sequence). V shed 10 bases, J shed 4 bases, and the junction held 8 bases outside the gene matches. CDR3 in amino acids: CATSETGGSDTQYF. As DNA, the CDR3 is TGTGCCACCTCGGAGACAGGGGGCTCAGATACGCAGTATTTT.

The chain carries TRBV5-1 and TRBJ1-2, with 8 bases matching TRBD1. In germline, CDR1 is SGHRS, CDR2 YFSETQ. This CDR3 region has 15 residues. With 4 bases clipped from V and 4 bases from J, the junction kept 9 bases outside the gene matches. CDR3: CASSNGQGWSYGYTF. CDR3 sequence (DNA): TGCGCCAGCAGCAACGGACAGGGATGGTCCTATGGCTACACCTTC.

The CDR3 DNA reads as TGTGCCAGCAGCAGGACTAGCGGGGGGGCCGGGGAGCAGTTCTTC. As protein: CASSRTSGGAGEQFF. The chain uses TRBV4-2 and TRBJ2-1; 15 bases align to TRBD2. This CDR3 has 15 amino acids. Germline V gene lookup returns CDR1 LGHNA and CDR2 YNFKEQ. V shed 5 bases and J 10 bases; nucleotides not matched to a gene: 6.

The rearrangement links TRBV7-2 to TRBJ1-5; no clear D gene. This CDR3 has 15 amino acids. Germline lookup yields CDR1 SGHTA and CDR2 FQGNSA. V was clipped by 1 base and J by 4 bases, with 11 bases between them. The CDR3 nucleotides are TGTGCCAGCAGCTTAGTTGTGGCAGGTAATCAGCCCCAGCATTTT. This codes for CASSLVVAGNQPQHF.

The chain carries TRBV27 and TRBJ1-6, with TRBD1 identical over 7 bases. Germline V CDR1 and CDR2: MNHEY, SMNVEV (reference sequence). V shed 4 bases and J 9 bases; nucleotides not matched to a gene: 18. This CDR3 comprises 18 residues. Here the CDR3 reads CASSSHTKQGWASSPLHF. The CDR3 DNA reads TGTGCCAGCAGTTCACACACCAAACAGGGGTGGGCTAGTTCACCCCTCCACTTT.